This T cell receptor (beta chain) was sequenced in a study of T cells in Graves' hyperthyroidism and ophthalmopathy. Study findings and constraints: Most clonotypes expanded in thyroid above 0.001 were likewise present in blood. Prediction of ophthalmopathy progression came a median approximately 7 months pre-onset.

There are many counts of this clonotype. The antigen is unknown. Template material for amplifying TCR beta CDR3 regions consisted of RNA transcripts. HTBI primers drove first-round RT-PCR of the TCR CDR3. TCRdb fed the multiplex PCR reads into MiXCR, producing one record per CDR3 protein. The sample consists of 500,000 to 600,000 distinct CDR3 sequences, roughly 46% of them appearing once. Germline V lookup: CDR1 MNHEY, CDR2 SVGAGI. CDR3 length equals 16 residues. V trimming: 7 bases; J trimming: 5 bases; junction bases outside the gene matches: 15. Uncontrolled infections, other autoimmune diseases, pregnancy or lactation led to exclusion of patients. For the diagnoses, clinical symptoms, serum thyroxine and TRAb, thyroid ultrasound and orbital computed tomography were used.

The specimen sequenced was peripheral blood or thyroid tissue (not recorded which). The source of this sequence is an adult woman with Graves' disease, either hyperthyroidism or ophthalmopathy (not recorded which). V gene TRBV6-5 combines with J gene TRBJ2-5, with TRBD2 matching 8 bases. The CDR3 DNA reads TGTGCCAGCAAACATTTCCTAGGCGGGAGGCGGGAGACCCAGTACTTC. Its protein is CASKHFLGGRRETQYF.